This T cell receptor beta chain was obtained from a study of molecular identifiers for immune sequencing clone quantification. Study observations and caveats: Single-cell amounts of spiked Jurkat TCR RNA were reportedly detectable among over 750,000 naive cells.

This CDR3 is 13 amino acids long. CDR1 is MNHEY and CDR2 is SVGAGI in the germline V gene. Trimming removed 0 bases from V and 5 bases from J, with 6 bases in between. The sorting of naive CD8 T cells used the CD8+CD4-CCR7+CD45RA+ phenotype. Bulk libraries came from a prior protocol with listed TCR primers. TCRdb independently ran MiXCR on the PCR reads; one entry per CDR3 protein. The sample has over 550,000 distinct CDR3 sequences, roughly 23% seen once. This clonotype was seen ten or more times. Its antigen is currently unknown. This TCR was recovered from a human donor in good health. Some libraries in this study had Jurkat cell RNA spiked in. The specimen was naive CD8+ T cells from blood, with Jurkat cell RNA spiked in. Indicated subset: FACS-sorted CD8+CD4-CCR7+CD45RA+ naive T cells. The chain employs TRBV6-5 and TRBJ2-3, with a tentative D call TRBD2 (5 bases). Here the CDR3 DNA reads TGTGCCAGCAGTTACTCCGGGGTAGATACGCAGTATTTT. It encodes CASSYSGVDTQYF.